This TCR beta chain derives from a study of T-cell reconstitution after alpha-beta-depleted transplantation in children. Trimming at V came to 6 bases and at J to 7 bases, leaving 9 bases not matched to a gene. The CDR3 contains 14 residues. Unique molecular identifiers were incorporated when the TCRbeta library was constructed. TCRdb processed the PCR reads anew with MiXCR; each CDR3 protein has one entry. In the table there are about 400,000 distinct CDR3 sequences, roughly 20% of which are singletons. This clonotype was seen only a few times. The sequence came from a human donor who donated a stem cell graft to a child with acute myeloid leukemia. The starting material was PBMCs from the stem cell graft donor, obtained from the stem cell graft. The J gene is TRBJ2-1, the V gene TRBV12-3 or TRBV12-4, with 7 bases aligning to TRBD1. For the CDR3, the DNA is TGTGCCAGCAGCCGAAGCAACAGGGGAAATGAGCAGTTCTTC. It is translated as CASSRSNRGNEQFF.